This is a list of T cell receptor beta chains from one sample in a study of blood T cell repertoires in COVID-19. Here immunoSEQ multiplex PCR was the method, and the copy in TCRdb shows in-frame clones only, minus some. The repertoire holds more than 150,000 clones, with 84% as singletons. Sequenced: peripheral blood. The receptors come from a woman in her 50s with acute or convalescent COVID-19. Both conserved end residues are part of each CDR3. Fields, in order: J gene, D gene, clone size, V gene, CDR3 protein, CDR3 DNA. A D gene is named only where the DNA matches it firmly. Size values are once, few and many counts, or a class for expanded clones, and some rows have none.

>TRBJ1-4|-|-|TRBV11-3
CASSAGGSTNEKLFF
TGTGCCAGCAGCGCCGGAGGGTCCACTAATGAAAAACTGTTTTTT
>TRBJ1-4|-|-|TRBV7-9
CASSSLRQEDRPNEKLFF
TGTGCCAGCAGCTCACTACGACAGGAAGATCGACCTAATGAAAAACTGTTTTTT
>TRBJ2-7|TRBD2|-|TRBV6-6
CASRPTSGTLHEQYF
TGTGCCAGCAGACCAACTAGCGGGACTCTCCACGAGCAGTACTTC
>TRBJ2-6|-|once|TRBV3-1/TRBV3-2
CASSQDSSGANVLTF
TGTGCCAGCAGCCAGGACAGCTCTGGGGCCAACGTCCTGACTTTC
>TRBJ2-7|-|-|TRBV6-2/TRBV6-3
CASSLAGPYYEQYF
TGTGCCAGCAGTTTGGCAGGGCCTTACTACGAGCAGTACTTC
>TRBJ2-1|-|-|TRBV28
CASTRGPNGYNEQFF
TGTGCCAGCACTCGCGGGCCGAATGGATACAATGAGCAGTTCTTC
>TRBJ2-7|-|-|TRBV2
CASSGQGYEQYF
TGTGCCAGCAGTGGGCAGGGGTACGAGCAGTACTTC
>TRBJ2-3|-|-|TRBV18
CASSPLNTDTQYF
TGTGCCAGCTCACCCCTAAACACAGATACGCAGTATTTT
>TRBJ1-1|-|-|TRBV12-3/TRBV12-4
CASSVQSNTEAFF
TGTGCCAGCAGTGTCCAGTCGAACACTGAAGCTTTCTTT
>TRBJ1-6|-|-|TRBV7-9
CASSSWTPPSSPLHF
TGTGCCAGCAGCTCCTGGACACCTCCGAGTTCACCCCTCCACTTT
>TRBJ1-2|-|-|TRBV25-1
CASSEFSGSPNYGYTF
TGTGCCAGCAGTGAATTTTCGGGGTCCCCTAACTATGGCTACACCTTC
>TRBJ1-4|TRBD1|-|TRBV11-2
CASSLRGPTNEKLFF
TGTGCCAGCAGCCTCAGGGGGCCCACTAATGAAAAACTGTTTTTT